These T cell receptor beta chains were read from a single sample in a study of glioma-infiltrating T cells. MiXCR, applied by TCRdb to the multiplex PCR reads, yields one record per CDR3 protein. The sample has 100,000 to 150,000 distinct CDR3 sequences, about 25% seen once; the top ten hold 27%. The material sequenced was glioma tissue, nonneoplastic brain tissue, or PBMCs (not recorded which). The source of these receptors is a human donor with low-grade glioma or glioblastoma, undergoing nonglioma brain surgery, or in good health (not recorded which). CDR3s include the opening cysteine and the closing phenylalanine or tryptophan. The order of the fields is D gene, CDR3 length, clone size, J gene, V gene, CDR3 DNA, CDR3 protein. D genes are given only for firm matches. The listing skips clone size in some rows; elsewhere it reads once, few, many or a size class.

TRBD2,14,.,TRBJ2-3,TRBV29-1,TGCAGCGCAAAAGCGGGGGTCGTGGCAGATACGCAGTATTTT,CSAKAGVVADTQYF
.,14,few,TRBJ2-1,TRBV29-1,TGCAGCGTGTACCAGGGGCGCCTTCCCCATGAGCAGTTCTTC,CSVYQGRLPHEQFF
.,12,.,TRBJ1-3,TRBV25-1,TGTGCCAGTAAGGGGCCTGGAAACACCATATATTTT,CASKGPGNTIYF
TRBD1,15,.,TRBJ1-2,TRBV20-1,TGCAGTGCTCCGGGACAGGGGGGAGCTAACTATGGCTACACCTTC,CSAPGQGGANYGYTF
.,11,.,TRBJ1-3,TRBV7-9,TGTACCAGCAGCGTCCTAAACACCATATATTTT,CTSSVLNTIYF
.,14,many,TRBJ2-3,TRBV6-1,TGTGCCAGCAGTGTATCTGCTAGCACAGATACGCAGTATTTT,CASSVSASTDTQYF
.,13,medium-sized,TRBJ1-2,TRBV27,TGTGCCAGCAGTTTACAGGGGACGGCGGGCTACACCTTC,CASSLQGTAGYTF
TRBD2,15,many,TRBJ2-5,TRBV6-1,TGTGCCAGCTGTCGAGAGGGAAGCGGGGGAAAGACCCAGTACTTC,CASCREGSGGKTQYF
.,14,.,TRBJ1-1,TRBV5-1,TGCGCCAGCAGCTTGGGGGCCTCGAACACTGAAGCTTTCTTT,CASSLGASNTEAFF
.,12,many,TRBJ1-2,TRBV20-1,TGCAGTGCTAGAGATTCCCCAACACGCTACACCTTC,CSARDSPTRYTF
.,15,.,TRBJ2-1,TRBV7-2,TGTGCCAGCAGCTTAGTTGGGGGGACCAGGAATGAGCAGTTCTTC,CASSLVGGTRNEQFF
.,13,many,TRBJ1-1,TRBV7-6,TGTGCCAGCAGCCGTGAGGAGGGCGCTGAAGCTTTCTTT,CASSREEGAEAFF
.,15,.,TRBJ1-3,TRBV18,TGTGCCAGCTCACCTGGGACTCGCTCTGGAAACACCATATATTTT,CASSPGTRSGNTIYF
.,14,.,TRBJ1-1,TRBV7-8,TGTGCCAGCAGCTTAGGGACAGCCAACACTCAAGCTTTCTTT,CASSLGTANTQAFF
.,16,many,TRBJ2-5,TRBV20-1,TGCAGTGCTAGTATGAGGGGCACTCGGGAGTGGGAGACCCAGTACTTC,CSASMRGTREWETQYF